A single sample is the source of the 18 T cell receptor beta chains below, sequenced in a study of blood T cell repertoires in COVID-19. Sequencing was performed with immunoSEQ multiplex PCR; in TCRdb, only in-frame clones are kept and a portion is missing. The sample has fewer than 40,000 clones, approximately 80% seen once. The sequenced sample was peripheral blood. These receptors originate from a human donor in a cohort sampled during active COVID-19.

The V call is TRBV5-4, the J call TRBJ2-7; 7 nucleotides line up with TRBD1. V was clipped by 5 bases and J by 4 bases; unmatched bases: 6. The CDR3 length is 13 residues. Per germline, CDR1 SGHNT and CDR2 YYREEE (reference sequence). CDR3 sequence: CASSSDRVYEQYF. CDR3 DNA: TGTGCCAGCAGTTCCGACAGGGTGTACGAGCAGTACTTC. Full variable domain (rest looked up from reference TRBV5-4 and TRBJ2-7): ETGVTQSPTHLIKTRGQQVTLRCSSQSGHNTVSWYQQALGQGPQFIFQYYREEENGRGNFPPRFSGLQFPNYSSELNVNALELDDSALYLCASSSDRVYEQYFGPGTRLTVT.

This chain joins TRBV12-3 or TRBV12-4 and TRBJ1-1; D gene ambiguous. This CDR3 spans 13 amino acids. The ends were cut back, 2 bases at V and 1 base at J, with 5 bases in the middle. CDR3 sequence: CASSLQENTEAFF. The CDR3 DNA reads TGTGCCAGCAGTTTACAGGAGAACACTGAAGCTTTCTTT.

The genes are TRBV24-1 and TRBJ2-7, with D possibly TRBD2 on 5 matching bases. V lost 10 bases, J lost 2 bases, and 14 bases lay in between. Germline V lookup: CDR1 KGHDR, CDR2 SFDVKD. The CDR3 has 13 residues. Here the CDR3 DNA reads TGTGCCACTCGGCGGGTGCCTACCTACGAGCAGTACTTC. This encodes CATRRVPTYEQYF.

The V call is TRBV28, the J call TRBJ1-5; D gene uncertain. V lost 1 base and J lost 4, with 5 bases in between. Germline CDR1 MDHEN, CDR2 SYDVKM. The CDR3 extends over 13 amino acids. The CDR3 spells CASSLYQNQPQHF. For the CDR3, the DNA is TGTGCCAGCAGTTTATATCAGAATCAGCCCCAGCATTTT.

The V call is TRBV5-3, the J call TRBJ2-1, with a possible D match to TRBD2 (5 bases). TRBV5-3 has ORF status, its function being uncertain. The CDR3 loop spans 13 amino acids. V shed 0 bases and J shed 10 bases, with 11 bases lying between them. Here the CDR3 reads CARSLAEVAEQFF. The CDR3 coding sequence is TGTGCCAGAAGCTTGGCCGAGGTAGCGGAGCAGTTCTTC.

The chain joins TRBV5-5 to TRBJ1-5; D is ambiguous. Per the germline V gene, CDR1 is SGHKS and CDR2 is YYEKEE (reference sequence). V lost 0 bases to trimming and J lost 2 bases, with 9 bases between them. The CDR3 extends over 15 amino acids. In nucleotides, the CDR3 is TGTGCCAGCAGCTTGGCCGACTGGGGCAATCAGCCCCAGCATTTT. Its protein product is CASSLADWGNQPQHF.

The rearrangement joins TRBV3-1 (or the pseudogene TRBV3-2) to TRBJ1-6; 7 positions agree with TRBD1. V trimming: 1 base; J trimming: 7 bases; junction bases outside the gene matches: 16. Germline CDR1 is LGHDT and CDR2 is YNNKEL (reference sequence). This CDR3 is 19 amino acids long. The CDR3 nucleotides are TGTGCCAGCAGCCAAGTCATGGTCGGTGAGGGGGCCATGAATTCACCCCTCCACTTT. Translated: CASSQVMVGEGAMNSPLHF.

Comment on this clone: Compared with germline, one end of the junction differs, possibly owing to a read error. J is TRBJ2-2 and V is TRBV7-9; 9 bases map to TRBD2. Germline V gene sequence: CDR1 SEHNR, CDR2 FQNEAQ (reference sequence). The CDR3 runs to 17 residues. CDR3 amino acids: CASSSTRGGVWTGELFF. CDR3 DNA sequence: TGCGCCAGCAGCTCAACTCGCGGGGGGGTATGGACCGGGGAGCTGTTTTTT.

This chain links TRBV7-8 with TRBJ1-1; a possible D gene is TRBD1 (5 bases). This CDR3 is built from 16 residues. Germline CDR1 is SGHVS and CDR2 is FQNEAQ. V lost 4 bases and J 1 base, leaving 16 bases between the germline ends. This chain's CDR3 is CASSSRGGQPNTEAFF. Here the CDR3 DNA reads TGTGCCAGCAGCTCCCGGGGGGGTCAACCGAACACTGAAGCTTTCTTT.

The rearrangement uses TRBV2 and TRBJ1-3, with D tentatively TRBD1 (6 bases). V was cut by 11 bases and J by 3 bases, with 20 bases left in between. Germline CDR1 SNHLY, CDR2 FYNNEI. CDR3 length: 15 amino acids. Written as DNA, the CDR3 is TGTGCCCCCCAAAGGGGGGGGTTAGGTGGAAACACCATATATTTT. This codes for CAPQRGGLGGNTIYF.

The chain carries TRBV4-3 and TRBJ2-7, with D possibly being TRBD2 (5 bases). V was cut by 5 bases and J by 0 bases, with 11 bases left in between. Germline V CDR1 and CDR2: LGHNA, YSLEER. This CDR3 has 14 amino acids. Here the CDR3 reads CASSVGASSYEQYF. The CDR3 nucleotides read TGCGCCAGCAGCGTGGGAGCGAGCTCCTACGAGCAGTACTTC.

CDR3 protein: CASSLIGADTQYF. CDR3 in DNA: TGTGCCAGCAGCTTAATTGGAGCAGATACGCAGTATTTT. The genes are TRBV7-3 and TRBJ2-3, with D uncertain. This CDR3 has 13 amino acids. With 1 base removed from V and 4 bases from J, the gap between germline ends came to 6 bases. Germline CDR1 reads SGHTA; CDR2 reads FQGTGA.

This clone appeared a few times. V is TRBV7-2 and J is TRBJ2-7; tentatively, D is TRBD2 (5 bases). This CDR3 has 15 amino acids. Trimming removed 5 bases at V and 1 base at J, with 15 bases between. Germline assignment: CDR1 SGHTA and CDR2 FQGNSA. In DNA, the CDR3 is TGTGCCAGCAGCCCCGAGATGAGGGTTTCCTACGAGCAGTACTTC. Translating gives CASSPEMRVSYEQYF.

This clone was seen a handful of times. The chain combines TRBV7-3 with TRBJ2-2; no definite D call. The CDR3 totals 14 residues. Germline values: CDR1 SGHTA, CDR2 FQGTGA. The V and J ends lost 1 base and 3 bases respectively, with 6 bases between them. The CDR3 loop is CASSLNRDTGELFF. The CDR3 DNA is TGTGCCAGCAGCTTAAACCGGGACACCGGGGAGCTGTTTTTT. The variable domain in full, with the rest retrieved from reference TRBV7-3 and TRBJ2-2, is GAGVSQTPSNKVTEKGKYVELRCDPISGHTALYWYRQSLGQGPEFLIYFQGTGAADDSGLPNDRFFAVRPEGSVSTLKIQRTERGDSAVYLCASSLNRDTGELFFGEGSRLTVL.

V usage is TRBV7-2 and J usage is TRBJ2-5, with 10 bases lining up with TRBD1. The CDR3 runs 16 residues. J was trimmed by 5 bases and V by 2 bases; bases with no gene match: 8. Germline V gene data show CDR1 as SGHTA and CDR2 as FQGNSA. The CDR3 DNA reads TGTGCCAGCAGCTTATTAGACAGGGGGCTTTTTGAGACCCAGTACTTC. Translation: CASSLLDRGLFETQYF.

This clone was seen only a few times. V and J are TRBV12-3 or TRBV12-4 and TRBJ1-5; D is uncertain. Trimming pared 4 bases from V and 9 bases from J, leaving 10 bases between. The CDR3 consists of 12 residues. The chain's CDR3 is CASSSSPGPQHF. CDR3 coding DNA: TGTGCCAGCAGTTCAAGCCCGGGGCCCCAGCATTTT.

The genes are TRBV3-1 (or the pseudogene TRBV3-2) and TRBJ2-3; the match to TRBD1 covers 8 bases. Germline V lookup: CDR1 LGHDT, CDR2 YNNKEL (reference sequence). This CDR3 is 14 amino acids long. After removal of 4 bases from V and 6 bases from J, the junction contained 6 bases not matched to a gene. CDR3: CASSRQGSGDTQYF. The DNA of the CDR3 is TGTGCCAGCAGCCGACAGGGGTCGGGGGATACGCAGTATTTT.

This clone was recorded only once. The rearrangement joins TRBV9 to TRBJ2-3; D might be TRBD1 (5 bases). Trimming pared 0 bases from V and 0 bases from J, leaving 8 bases between. Germline CDR1 and CDR2: SGDLS and YYNGEE. This CDR3 region has 15 residues. CDR3 amino acids: CASSVGGRSTDTQYF. The DNA for the CDR3 is TGTGCCAGCAGCGTAGGGGGCCGGAGCACAGATACGCAGTATTTT.